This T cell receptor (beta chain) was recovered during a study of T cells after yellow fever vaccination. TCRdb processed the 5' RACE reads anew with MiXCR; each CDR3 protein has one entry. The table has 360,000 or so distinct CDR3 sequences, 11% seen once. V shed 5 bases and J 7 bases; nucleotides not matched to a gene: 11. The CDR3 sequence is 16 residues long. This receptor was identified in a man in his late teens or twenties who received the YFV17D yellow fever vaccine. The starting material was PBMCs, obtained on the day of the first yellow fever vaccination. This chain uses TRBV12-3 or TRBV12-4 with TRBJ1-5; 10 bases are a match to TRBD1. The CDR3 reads CASSHPDRGQGQPQHF. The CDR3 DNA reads TGTGCCAGCAGTCACCCAGACAGGGGGCAGGGCCAGCCCCAGCATTTT.